The T cell receptor beta chain described here comes from a study of T-cell reconstitution after alpha-beta-depleted transplantation in children. Notes on the study in general: In some patients, recipient T cells and intrathymic progenitors surviving conditioning explained high day-60 diversity. Most T-cell counts and diversity one year after the transplant came from T cells that were newly produced. There were reportedly several hundred expanded graft clones from which alpha-beta T cells came about two months after transplant.

There are 23 residues in the CDR3. With 4 bases removed from V and 0 bases from J, the gap between germline ends came to 34 bases. In germline, CDR1 is MDHEN, CDR2 SYDVKM. Unique molecular identifiers tagged the TCRbeta library. From the PCR reads, TCRdb called clonotypes with MiXCR, one entry per CDR3 protein. The data hold about 1,000,000 distinct CDR3 sequences, with about 26% observed a single time. Ten or more counts support this clonotype. Its antigen remains unknown. The chain couples TRBV28 to TRBJ2-1; D is unclear. This material consisted of PBMCs, mostly from graft donor cells, taken 360 days after TCRalphabeta/CD19-depleted stem cell transplant. The TCR comes from a boy under three years old who had a stem cell transplant for SCID, so the T cells may come from the graft donor. This CDR3 is CASSSSSLGRDVPSDPSYNEQFF. CDR3 bases: TGTGCCAGCAGTTCCTCCTCCCTCGGGCGAGATGTCCCTAGTGACCCCTCCTACAATGAGCAGTTCTTC.